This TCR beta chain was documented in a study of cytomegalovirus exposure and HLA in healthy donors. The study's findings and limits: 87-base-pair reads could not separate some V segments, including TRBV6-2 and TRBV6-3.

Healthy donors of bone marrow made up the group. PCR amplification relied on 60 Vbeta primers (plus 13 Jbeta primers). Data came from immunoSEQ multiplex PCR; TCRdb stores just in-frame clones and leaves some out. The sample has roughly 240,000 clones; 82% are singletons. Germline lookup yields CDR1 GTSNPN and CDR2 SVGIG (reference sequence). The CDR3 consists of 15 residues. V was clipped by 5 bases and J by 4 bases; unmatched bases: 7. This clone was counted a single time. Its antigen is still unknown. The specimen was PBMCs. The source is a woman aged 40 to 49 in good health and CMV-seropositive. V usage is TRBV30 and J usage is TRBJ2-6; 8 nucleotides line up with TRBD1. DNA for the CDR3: TGTGCCTGGTCGACAGGGGTAGGGGGGGCCAACGTCCTGACTTTC. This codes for CAWSTGVGGANVLTF.